This T cell receptor (beta chain) originates from a study of patients and donors after allogeneic stem cell transplantation. Using its own MiXCR run on the RT-PCR reads, TCRdb lists one record per CDR3 protein. This sample has roughly 200,000 distinct CDR3 sequences, with around 40% found just once. Sequencing was carried out using blood, either unsorted or a sorted T cell fraction (not recorded which). This TCR was sampled from a human donor who was either an allogeneic HSCT recipient or a stem cell or donor lymphocyte infusion donor (not recorded which). It is not recorded whose cells these are; they may come from a transplant donor.

This chain's CDR3 is CASSPDGGRFNTEAFF. As DNA, the CDR3 is TGTGCCAGCTCACCGGACGGGGGGCGATTTAACACTGAAGCTTTCTTT. The genes are TRBV18 and TRBJ1-1, with a possible D match to TRBD1 (6 bases). CDR3 length: 16 residues. CDR1 and CDR2 from the germline V gene are KGHSH and LQKENI. The V gene lost 3 bases and the J gene lost 2 bases, with 16 bases spanning the gap.